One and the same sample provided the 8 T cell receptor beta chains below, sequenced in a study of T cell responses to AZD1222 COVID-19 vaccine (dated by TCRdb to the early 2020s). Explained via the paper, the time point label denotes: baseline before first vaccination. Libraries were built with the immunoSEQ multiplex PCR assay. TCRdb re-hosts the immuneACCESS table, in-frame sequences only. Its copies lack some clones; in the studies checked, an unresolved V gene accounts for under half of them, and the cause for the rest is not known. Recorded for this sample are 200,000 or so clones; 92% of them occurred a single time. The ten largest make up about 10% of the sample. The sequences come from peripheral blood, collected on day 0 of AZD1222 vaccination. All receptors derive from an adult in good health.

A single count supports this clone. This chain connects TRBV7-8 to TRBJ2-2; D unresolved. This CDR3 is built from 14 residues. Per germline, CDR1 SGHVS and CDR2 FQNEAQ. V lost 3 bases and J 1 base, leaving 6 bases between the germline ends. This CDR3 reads CASSFTRNTGELFF. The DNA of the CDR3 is TGTGCCAGCAGCTTTACGAGGAACACCGGGGAGCTGTTTTTT.

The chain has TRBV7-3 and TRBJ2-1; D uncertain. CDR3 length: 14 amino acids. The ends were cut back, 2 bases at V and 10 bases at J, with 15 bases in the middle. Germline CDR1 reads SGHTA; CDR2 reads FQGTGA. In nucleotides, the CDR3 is TGTGCCAGCAGCTTAGGCGGACCAGTGCGGGAGCAGTTCTTC. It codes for CASSLGGPVREQFF.

The CDR3 here is CASSPRAWSEQFF. The CDR3 bases are TGTGCCAGCAGCCCCAGGGCGTGGAGTGAGCAGTTCTTC. V usage is TRBV11-2 and J usage is TRBJ2-1, with TRBD1 as a possible D gene (5 bases). CDR3 length equals 13 residues. CDR1 and CDR2 from the germline V gene are SGHAT and FQNNGV. V was trimmed by 5 bases and J by 9 bases, leaving 14 bases between them.

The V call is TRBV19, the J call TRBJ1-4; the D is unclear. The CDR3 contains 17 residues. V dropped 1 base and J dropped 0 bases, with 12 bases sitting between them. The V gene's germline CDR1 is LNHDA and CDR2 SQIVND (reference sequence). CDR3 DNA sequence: TGTGCCAGTAGTATAGTTGGGGTAACTGCAACTAATGAAAAACTGTTTTTT. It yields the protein CASSIVGVTATNEKLFF.

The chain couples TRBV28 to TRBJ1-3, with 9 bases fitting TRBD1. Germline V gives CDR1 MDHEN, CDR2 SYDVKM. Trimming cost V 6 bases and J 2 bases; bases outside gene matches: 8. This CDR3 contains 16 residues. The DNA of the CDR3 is TGTGCCAGCAGCTCACCGGGACAGGGTGCTGGAAACACCATATATTTT. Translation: CASSSPGQGAGNTIYF.

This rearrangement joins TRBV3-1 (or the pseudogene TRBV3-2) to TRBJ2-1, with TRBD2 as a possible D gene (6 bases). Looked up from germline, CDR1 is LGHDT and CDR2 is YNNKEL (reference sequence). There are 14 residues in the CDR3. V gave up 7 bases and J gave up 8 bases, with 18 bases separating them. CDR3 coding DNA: TGTGCCAGCAACGGCGGAGGGCCTCGCCATGAGCAGTTCTTC. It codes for CASNGGGPRHEQFF.

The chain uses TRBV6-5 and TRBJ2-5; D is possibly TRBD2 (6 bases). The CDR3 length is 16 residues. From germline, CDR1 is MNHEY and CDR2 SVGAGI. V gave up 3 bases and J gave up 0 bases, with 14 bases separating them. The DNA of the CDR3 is TGTGCCAGCAGTTATACAAAGTCGGGGGACCAAGAGACCCAGTACTTC. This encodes CASSYTKSGDQETQYF.

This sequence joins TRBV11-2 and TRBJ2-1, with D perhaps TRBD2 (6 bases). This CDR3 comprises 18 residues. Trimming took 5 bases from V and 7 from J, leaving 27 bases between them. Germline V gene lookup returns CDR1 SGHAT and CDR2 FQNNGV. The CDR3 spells CASSPPAHGSGRSNEQFF. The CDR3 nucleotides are TGTGCCAGCAGCCCGCCAGCCCACGGTTCCGGGAGATCAAATGAGCAGTTCTTC.